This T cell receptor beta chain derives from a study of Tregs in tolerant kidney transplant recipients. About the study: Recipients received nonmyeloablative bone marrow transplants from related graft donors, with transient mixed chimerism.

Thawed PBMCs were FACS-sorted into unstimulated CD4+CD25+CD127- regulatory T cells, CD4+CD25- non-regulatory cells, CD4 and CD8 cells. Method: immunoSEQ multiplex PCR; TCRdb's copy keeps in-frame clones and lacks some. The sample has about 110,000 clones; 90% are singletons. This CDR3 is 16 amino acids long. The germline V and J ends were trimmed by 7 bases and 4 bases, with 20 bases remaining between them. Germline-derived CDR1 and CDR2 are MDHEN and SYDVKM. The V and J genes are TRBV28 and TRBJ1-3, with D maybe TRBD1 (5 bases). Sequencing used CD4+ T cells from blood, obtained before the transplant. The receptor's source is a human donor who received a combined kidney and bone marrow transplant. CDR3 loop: CASTPWRGFGGNTIYF. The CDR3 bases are TGTGCCAGCACCCCATGGCGGGGCTTCGGAGGAAACACCATATATTTT. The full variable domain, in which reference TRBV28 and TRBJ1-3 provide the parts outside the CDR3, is DVKVTQSSRYLVKRTGEKVFLECVQDMDHENMFWYRQDPGLGLRLIYFSYDVKMKEKGDIPEGYSVSREKKERFSLILESASTNQTSMYLCASTPWRGFGGNTIYFGEGSWLTVV.